These 29 T cell receptor beta chains were sequenced from one sample in a study of kidney transplant recipient with SARS-CoV-2 infection (dated by TCRdb to the early 2020s). Sequencer: Illumina MiSeq. The raw public reads went through TCRdb reprocessing: fastp at Q25, MiXCR clone calling, in-frame beta chains kept. Each record represents a unique CDR3 protein, reported with the most common genes and DNA among its rows. This sample holds some 220,000 distinct CDR3 sequences; 25% to 35% were observed only once. The ten most abundant clones make up around 6.8% of the sample. Sample time point, as interpreted from the label and publication: pre-pandemic baseline sample and day 111 after first positive SARS-CoV-2 test. Sequencing used a blood sample, obtained at baseline and on day 111 from a kidney transplant recipient. The receptor set was obtained from a young adult male patient who had COVID-19 and was a kidney transplant recipient. Some T cells seen after a transplant may have their origin in the graft donor.

This chain links TRBV6-5 with TRBJ1-1; no reliable D call. There are 16 residues in the CDR3. Germline V gene data show CDR1 as MNHEY and CDR2 as SVGAGI. V dropped 5 bases and J dropped 2 bases, with 18 bases sitting between them. The DNA for the CDR3 is TGTGCCAGCAGTGATAGTTTTGCGCGGGGTAACACTGAAGCTTTCTTT. Its protein is CASSDSFARGNTEAFF.

This clonotype was counted many times. V and J are TRBV19 and TRBJ1-1; 10 bases match TRBD1. With 6 bases clipped from V and 7 bases from J, the junction kept 5 bases outside the gene matches. The CDR3 loop spans 13 amino acids. Germline V CDR1 and CDR2: LNHDA, SQIVND (reference sequence). The CDR3 region is CASSRDRGIEAFF. The DNA for the CDR3 is TGTGCCAGTAGCCGGGACAGGGGTATTGAAGCTTTCTTT. The entire variable domain, with the rest obtained from reference TRBV19 and TRBJ1-1, is as follows: DGGITQSPKYLFRKEGQNVTLSCEQNLNHDAMYWYRQDPGQGLRLIYYSQIVNDFQKGDIAEGYSVSREKKESFPLTVTSAQKNPTAFYLCASSRDRGIEAFFGQGTRLTVV.

In this sample, this clonotype turned up many times. This chain connects TRBV8-2 to TRBJ2-6. TRBV8-2 is given as a pseudogene. The CDR3 has 17 residues. The CDR3 DNA follows: TGTGGCAAGAAAGTGAGGATAACACAAAGTCGGGCCAACGTCCTGACTTTC. As protein: CGKKVRITQSRANVLTF.

This clonotype showed up many times. The chain combines TRBV20-1 with TRBJ2-1, with TRBD2 matching over 11 bases. From germline, CDR1 is DFQATT and CDR2 SNEGSKA (reference sequence). The length of the CDR3 is 15 residues. V lost 6 bases, J lost 6 bases, and 10 bases stayed unmatched. The DNA for the CDR3 is TGCAGTGCACATAGCGGGAGGGGTTCTTCCAATGAGCAGTTCTTC. Translated: CSAHSGRGSSNEQFF.

This clonotype has ten or more counts. The rearrangement uses TRBV28 and TRBJ1-2, with D possibly TRBD1 on 5 matching bases. The CDR3 length is 13 residues. CDR1 and CDR2 from the germline V gene are MDHEN and SYDVKM. V was trimmed by 2 bases and J by 8 bases, leaving 12 bases between them. CDR3 nucleotides: TGTGCCAGCAGTTTAGGCGGGGCGCAGGGCTACACCTTC. Translating it yields CASSLGGAQGYTF.

This clonotype was observed a handful of times. A junction end diverges from the germline sequence, so it may reflect a read error. V and J are TRBV19 and TRBJ1-4; D is ambiguous. The germline V gene has CDR1 LNHDA and CDR2 SQIVND (reference sequence). This CDR3 has 15 amino acids. Here the CDR3 DNA reads TGTGCCAGTAGTATATCGGCAGCAACTGATGAAAAACTGTTTTTT. Its translation: CASSISAATDEKLFF.

A note on this clonotype: Germline is not matched at one junction end, which may reflect a read error. V usage is TRBV11-2 and J usage is TRBJ1-3; 7 positions match TRBD1. Germline CDR1 and CDR2: SGHAT and FQNNGV. The CDR3 is 15 residues long. The CDR3 coding sequence is TGCGCCTGCAGCTTTCCGGGGACAGCAGGAAACACCATATATTTT. Amino acid sequence: CACSFPGTAGNTIYF.

This clonotype appeared many times. The genes are TRBV7-8 and TRBJ1-3; D is unresolved. Between the trimmed V and J ends, which lost 3 bases and 8 bases, there was a span of 14 bases. CDR3 length: 14 residues. The germline V gene encodes CDR1 SGHVS and CDR2 FQNEAQ. The CDR3 loop is CASSFRGPMDTIYF. The CDR3 DNA follows: TGTGCCAGCAGCTTTAGAGGACCGATGGACACCATATATTTT.

This clonotype was recorded at least ten times. This chain links TRBV13 with TRBJ2-7, with TRBD1 identical over 9 bases. V lost 6 bases, J lost 3 bases, and 12 bases stayed unmatched. Germline loops: CDR1 PRHDT, CDR2 FYEKMQ (reference sequence). The CDR3 runs 16 residues. CDR3 loop: CASSPSGTGRVYEQYF. The CDR3 region has the DNA TGTGCCAGCAGTCCCTCCGGGACAGGGAGGGTCTACGAGCAGTACTTC.

This clonotype was seen at least ten times. The gene calls are TRBV6-5 and TRBJ2-7; 8 bases map to TRBD1. J was trimmed by 3 bases and V by 6 bases; bases with no gene match: 4. This CDR3 is 13 amino acids long. Looked up from germline, CDR1 is MNHEY and CDR2 is SVGAGI. The CDR3 here is CASRKGQGYEQYF. CDR3 nucleotides: TGTGCCAGCAGGAAAGGACAGGGCTACGAGCAGTACTTC.

The table lists this clonotype with many counts. This rearrangement joins TRBV23-1 to TRBJ1-2; no definite D call. TRBV23-1 is reported as an ORF; its role is uncertain. The CDR3 is 17 amino acids. V lost 5 bases and J lost 4, with 23 bases in between. CDR3 sequence: CASSDLRLRRKTYGYTF. Written as DNA, the CDR3 is TGCGCCAGCAGTGACCTAAGGCTACGCAGAAAGACCTATGGCTACACCTTC.

The sample holds many counts of this clonotype. This CDR3 reads CASSIQGTSNEQFF. The CDR3 DNA reads TGTGCCAGTAGTATCCAGGGGACTAGTAATGAGCAGTTCTTC. This rearrangement joins TRBV19 to TRBJ2-1; 8 nucleotides agree with TRBD2. The V segment lost 3 bases and the J segment 7 bases; nucleotides outside the gene matches: 5. CDR1 and CDR2 from the germline V gene are LNHDA and SQIVND (reference sequence). CDR3 size: 14 residues.

Worth noting for this clonotype: One base away lies a much larger clone, so this may be a sequencing read error. This chain uses TRBV19 with TRBJ1-4; the D is unclear. CDR1 and CDR2 (germline): LNHDA, SQIVND (reference sequence). The CDR3 is made up of 15 amino acids. The DNA of the CDR3 is TGTGCCAGTAGTACCACTGATACGCATAATGAAAGACTGTTTTTT. This codes for CASSTTDTHNERLFF.

This clonotype was recorded at least ten times. The chain is built from TRBV8-2 and TRBJ2-6. TRBV8-2 is given as a pseudogene. The CDR3 sequence is 17 residues long. CDR3 nucleotide sequence: TGTGGCAGAGGCCGTAGGATAACACAAAGTCGGGCCAACGTCCTGACTTTC. The encoded protein is CGRGRRITQSRANVLTF.

This clonotype was seen ten or more times. V and J are TRBV7-2 and TRBJ2-7; 11 bases match TRBD1. CDR1 is SGHTA, CDR2 FQGNSA, per germline. CDR3 length equals 14 residues. The J segment lost 5 bases and the V segment lost 6 bases, leaving 6 bases of the junction unmatched. CDR3 DNA sequence: TGTGCCAGCAGGGACAGGGGGCTGGGGGACGAGCAGTACTTC. Its translation is CASRDRGLGDEQYF.

This clonotype has ten or more counts. The V and J genes are TRBV6-5 and TRBJ2-1; TRBD2 matches 9 bases. Germline V gives CDR1 MNHEY, CDR2 SVGAGI. V gave up 5 bases and J gave up 3 bases; unmatched junction bases: 5. This CDR3 spans 15 amino acids. The CDR3 DNA reads as TGTGCCAGCAGTCGTCGGACTAGCGACTACAATGAGCAGTTCTTC. Protein: CASSRRTSDYNEQFF.

Remarks on this clonotype: A much larger clone sits a single nucleotide away, making a read error possible. The chain has TRBV19 and TRBJ2-1; 14 nucleotides agree with TRBD2. J gave up 8 bases and V 10 bases, and 16 bases lay outside the gene matches. Germline CDR1 LNHDA, CDR2 SQIVND (reference sequence). This CDR3 contains 17 residues. CDR3 loop: CANGPGGRLAGGYEQFF. CDR3 bases: TGTGCCAATGGACCGGGGGGGCGACTAGCGGGAGGGTATGAGCAGTTCTTC. The full variable domain, in which reference TRBV19 and TRBJ2-1 provide the parts outside the CDR3, is DGGITQSPKYLFRKEGQNVTLSCEQNLNHDAMYWYRQDPGQGLRLIYYSQIVNDFQKGDIAEGYSVSREKKESFPLTVTSAQKNPTAFYLCANGPGGRLAGGYEQFFGPGTRLTVL.

There are many counts of this clonotype. This chain joins TRBV4-2 and TRBJ1-5; D gene unclear. V lost 0 bases to trimming and J lost 7 bases, with 13 bases between them. Germline lookup yields CDR1 LGHNA and CDR2 YNFKEQ. The CDR3 extends over 15 amino acids. The CDR3 spells CASSQDEGARQPQHF. In nucleotides, the CDR3 is TGTGCCAGCAGCCAAGATGAGGGAGCGAGGCAGCCCCAGCATTTT.

As regards this clonotype: It may be a read error: a sequence one base away is much more abundant. The chain is built from TRBV6-5 and TRBJ2-5, with 11 bases lining up with TRBD1. The CDR3 is made up of 15 amino acids. Trimming took 6 bases from V and 7 from J; bases not matched to a gene: 10. The germline gives CDR1 MNHEY, CDR2 SVGAGI. CDR3 residues: CASRDRDRGTGTQYF. CDR3 nucleotide sequence: TGTGCCAGCAGAGACCGGGACAGGGGGACGGGGACCCAGTACTTC.

As for this clonotype: A read error is the likely source, as a far larger clone sits one nucleotide away. The genes are TRBV6-2 or TRBV6-3 and TRBJ2-4, with 13 bases identical to TRBD2. The germline V gene has CDR1 MNHEY and CDR2 SVGEGT. The CDR3 is 17 residues long. The CDR3 reads CASSFPRLAGGGNEPFF. Here the CDR3 DNA reads TGTGCCAGCAGTTTTCCCCGACTAGCGGGAGGTGGGAATGAGCCGTTCTTC.

A few counts support this clonotype. This sequence joins TRBV5-6 and TRBJ1-2, with D possibly matching TRBD1 (5 bases). Trimming took 0 bases from V and 4 from J, leaving 13 bases between them. This CDR3 contains 15 residues. Germline-derived CDR1 and CDR2 are SGHDT and YYEEEE. The CDR3 reads CASSLGMAGGYGYTF. The CDR3 DNA follows: TGTGCCAGCAGCTTGGGAATGGCCGGGGGCTATGGCTACACCTTC.

The gene calls are TRBV8-2 and TRBJ2-6. TRBV8-2 is a pseudogene locus. The CDR3 consists of 17 residues. In nucleotides, the CDR3 is TGTGGCAGTAGGCCTAGGATAACACAAAGTCGGGCCAACGTCCTGACTTTC. Its translation: CGSRPRITQSRANVLTF.

In its sample, this clonotype was seen many times. The rearrangement links TRBV7-3 to TRBJ2-1; D gene ambiguous. Trimming pared 2 bases from V and 9 bases from J, leaving 11 bases between. CDR3 length: 13 residues. Looked up from germline, CDR1 is SGHTA and CDR2 is FQGTGA. Here the CDR3 reads CASSLQVTGEQFF. Written as DNA, the CDR3 is TGTGCCAGCAGCTTACAAGTTACGGGTGAGCAGTTCTTC.

Concerning this clonotype: Being one base from a much bigger clone, this may be a read error. The CDR3 DNA sequence: TGTGCCAGCAGTGACCCCAGGGGCACAGATGCGCAGTATTTT. Translation gives CASSDPRGTDAQYF. The gene calls are TRBV6-1 and TRBJ2-3, with a weak D call TRBD1 (6 bases). The length of the CDR3 is 14 residues. Germline V gene data show CDR1 as MNHNS and CDR2 as SASEGT.

This clonotype was detected many times. The chain recombines TRBV5-1 with TRBJ2-7; perhaps D is TRBD1 or TRBD2 (6 bases each). The CDR3 totals 14 residues. CDR1 is SGHRS and CDR2 is YFSETQ in the germline V gene. V gave up 7 bases and J gave up 3 bases, with 17 bases separating them. DNA of the CDR3: TGCGCCAGCGCGGGGTCAGGGGCCCTCTACGAGCAGTACTTC. Protein: CASAGSGALYEQYF.

This clonotype was recorded at least ten times. The chain couples TRBV7-9 to TRBJ1-2; 7 bases match TRBD1. Germline V gives CDR1 SEHNR, CDR2 FQNEAQ (reference sequence). The CDR3 loop spans 15 amino acids. After removal of 5 bases from V and 5 bases from J, the junction contained 11 bases not matched to a gene. CDR3 nucleotides: TGTGCCAGCAGCCCTACCCTGGACAGGCGGTATGGCTACACCTTC. Its protein is CASSPTLDRRYGYTF.

This clonotype was seen many times. The gene calls are TRBV7-8 and TRBJ1-2; D gene ambiguous. V gave up 4 bases and J gave up 4 bases, with 22 bases separating them. CDR1 is SGHVS and CDR2 is FQNEAQ in the germline V gene. This CDR3 has 17 amino acids. Here the CDR3 DNA reads TGTGCCAGCAGCTGTGGAAAGTTTACCCGAAAGACCTATGGCTACACCTTC. As protein: CASSCGKFTRKTYGYTF.

About this clonotype: This may stem from a read error, because a much larger clone lies one nucleotide away. This chain uses TRBV7-9 with TRBJ2-1, with 8 positions matching TRBD1. The CDR3 is 17 amino acids. Germline V gene lookup returns CDR1 SEHNR and CDR2 FQNEAQ (reference sequence). CDR3 in amino acids: CAGSFLSGTGHYNEQFF. The CDR3 DNA reads TGTGCCGGCAGCTTCCTCTCCGGGACAGGACACTACAATGAGCAGTTCTTC.

Points on this clonotype: Just one base apart from a much larger clone, this may be a read error. The CDR3 DNA follows: TGTGCCAGCAGTCCTACGGACGGCTACGAGCAGTACTTC. Its translation: CASSPTDGYEQYF. This rearrangement joins TRBV6-5 to TRBJ2-7, with D uncertain. There are 13 residues in the CDR3. Germline assignment: CDR1 MNHEY and CDR2 SVGAGI. Trimming removed 5 bases at V and 3 bases at J, with 11 bases between.